One sample yielded the 18 T cell receptor beta chains listed below, sequenced in a study of T cell responses to AZD1222 COVID-19 vaccine. Produced via immunoSEQ multiplex PCR; TCRdb's table is partial and in-frame only. This table has 75,000 to 80,000 clones, roughly 80% appearing once. The starting material was peripheral blood, obtained 28 days after the second dose of the MenACWY control vaccine. The receptors come from an adult who received the MenACWY meningococcal vaccine as a control.

The V and J genes are TRBV7-3 and TRBJ1-1; no clear D. CDR1 and CDR2 from the germline V gene are SGHTA and FQGTGA. The CDR3 has 15 amino acids. V was trimmed by 6 bases and J by 1 base, leaving 15 bases between them. CDR3 residues: CASRLDRAENTEAFF. CDR3 nucleotides: TGTGCCAGCAGGTTAGATCGGGCGGAGAACACTGAAGCTTTCTTT. The full variable domain, its missing parts supplied by reference TRBV7-3 and TRBJ1-1, is GAGVSQTPSNKVTEKGKYVELRCDPISGHTALYWYRQSLGQGPEFLIYFQGTGAADDSGLPNDRFFAVRPEGSVSTLKIQRTERGDSAVYLCASRLDRAENTEAFFGQGTRLTVV.

The chain couples TRBV2 to TRBJ2-1; 8 bases agree with TRBD2. Germline V gives CDR1 SNHLY, CDR2 FYNNEI. The V gene end was trimmed by 4 bases and the J gene end by 3 bases; junction bases not matched to a gene: 5. The CDR3 contains 15 residues. The chain's CDR3 is CASSGIAGFYNEQFF. The CDR3 DNA is TGTGCCAGCAGTGGGATAGCGGGGTTCTACAATGAGCAGTTCTTC.

V usage is TRBV30 and J usage is TRBJ2-3; 8 nucleotides agree with TRBD1. The J segment lost 5 bases and the V segment lost 2 bases, leaving 9 bases of the junction unmatched. There are 15 residues in the CDR3. CDR1 GTSNPN and CDR2 SVGIG come from the germline V gene (reference sequence). The CDR3 loop is CAWSRQQGARDTQYF. CDR3 in DNA: TGTGCCTGGAGTCGCCAGCAGGGGGCAAGAGATACGCAGTATTTT.

The J gene is TRBJ1-5, the V gene TRBV21-1. TRBV21-1 is a known pseudogene. This CDR3 comprises 15 residues. CDR3 DNA sequence: TGTGCCAGCAGCAAAAAGGGCCTGCGTAATCAGCCCCAGCATTTT. Translating gives CASSKKGLRNQPQHF.

The chain carries TRBV4-2 and TRBJ2-2; the D is unclear. This CDR3 spans 14 amino acids. Germline V CDR1 and CDR2: LGHNA, YNFKEQ. V lost 1 base to trimming and J lost 4 bases, with 7 bases between them. The chain's CDR3 is CASSQAGSTGELFF. DNA of the CDR3: TGTGCCAGCAGCCAAGCGGGCTCCACCGGGGAGCTGTTTTTT.

J is TRBJ1-6 and V is TRBV6-1; D not certain. CDR1 is MNHNS and CDR2 is SASEGT in the germline V gene. The CDR3 spans 15 residues. V gave up 2 bases and J gave up 10 bases, with 15 bases separating them. The CDR3 loop is CASSETLGSNSPLHF. DNA of the CDR3: TGTGCCAGCAGTGAAACTCTCGGGTCGAACTCACCCCTCCACTTT.

The J gene is TRBJ2-5, the V gene TRBV5-1; maybe TRBD1 (6 bases). The CDR3 is 15 residues long. Germline V CDR1 and CDR2: SGHRS, YFSETQ. Trimming took 1 base from V and 5 from J, leaving 15 bases between them. In DNA form, the CDR3 reads TGCGCCAGCAGCTTGCTAGGCAGGGGCATGGAGACCCAGTACTTC. As protein: CASSLLGRGMETQYF.

The CDR3 nucleotides are TGTGCCAGCAGCCAAGGATTTCCCGGGGGGCCCAGCTCCTACGAGCAGTACTTC. It encodes CASSQGFPGGPSSYEQYF. The chain is built from TRBV3-1 (or the pseudogene TRBV3-2) and TRBJ2-7; D perhaps matches TRBD2 (7 bases). CDR3 size: 18 residues. V was shortened by 1 base and J by 0 bases, with 19 bases between the two germline ends. Germline CDR1 and CDR2: LGHDT and YNNKEL (reference sequence).

The chain is built from TRBV2 and TRBJ1-4; 9 nucleotides match TRBD1. CDR3 length: 15 residues. CDR1 and CDR2 (germline): SNHLY, FYNNEI. J lost 6 bases, V lost 6 bases, and 8 bases had no gene match. The CDR3 loop is CASSGPGQGDEKLFF. The CDR3 nucleotides are TGTGCCAGCAGCGGACCGGGACAGGGTGATGAAAAACTGTTTTTT.

V and J are TRBV7-9 and TRBJ1-2; maybe TRBD1 (5 bases). Trimming stripped 3 bases from V and 0 bases from J, with 8 bases between. Germline lookup yields CDR1 SEHNR and CDR2 FQNEAQ (reference sequence). The CDR3 is 14 residues long. Here the CDR3 reads CASSFGTTNYGYTF. CDR3 nucleotide sequence: TGTGCCAGCAGCTTTGGGACGACTAACTATGGCTACACCTTC.

This clone was seen a few times. The chain combines TRBV23-1 with TRBJ2-3, with 7 bases that match TRBD1. Being an ORF, TRBV23-1 has a function that is uncertain. J gave up 2 bases and V 3 bases, and 5 bases lay outside the gene matches. The CDR3 is 15 amino acids. The CDR3 loop reads CASSQRTGNTDTQYF. CDR3 in DNA: TGCGCCAGCAGTCAGCGGACAGGCAACACAGATACGCAGTATTTT.

The V and J genes are TRBV2 and TRBJ1-6, with D maybe TRBD1 (5 bases). CDR3 length equals 16 residues. Between the trimmed V and J ends, which lost 3 bases and 7 bases, there was a span of 16 bases. Per germline, CDR1 SNHLY and CDR2 FYNNEI. The CDR3 bases are TGTGCCAGCAGTGACGATCGACGCCCAGGGAATTCACCCCTCCACTTT. Its translation: CASSDDRRPGNSPLHF.

The chain employs TRBV7-8 and TRBJ2-7; D call uncertain. Trimming stripped 0 bases from V and 0 bases from J, with 9 bases between. This CDR3 has 15 amino acids. Germline CDR1 reads SGHVS; CDR2 reads FQNEAQ. The DNA of the CDR3 is TGTGCCAGCAGCTTAGCGCTAGAGATCTCCTACGAGCAGTACTTC. Protein: CASSLALEISYEQYF. Full variable domain (remainder filled in from reference TRBV7-8 and TRBJ2-7): GAGVSQSPRYKVAKRGQDVALRCDPISGHVSLFWYQQALGQGPEFLTYFQNEAQLDKSGLPSDRFFAERPEGSVSTLKIQRTQQEDSAVYLCASSLALEISYEQYFGPGTRLTVT.

The V and J genes are TRBV11-3 and TRBJ2-7, with D perhaps given as TRBD1 or TRBD2 (5 bases each). The CDR3 consists of 14 residues. Germline V lookup: CDR1 SGHNT, CDR2 YENEEA. Trimming took off 5 bases at V and 13 bases at J, with 24 bases between the two ends. The CDR3 bases are TGTGCCAGCAGCCCCTCGGGATATGGGGCCCTCATTTACTTC. This codes for CASSPSGYGALIYF. The variable domain in full, completed from reference TRBV11-3 and TRBJ2-7, reads EAGVVQSPRYKIIEKKQPVAFWCNPISGHNTLYWYLQNLGQGPELLIRYENEEAVDDSQLPKDRFSAERLKGVDSTLKIQPAELGDSAVYLCASSPSGYGALIYFGPGTRLTVT.

This chain uses TRBV11-3 with TRBJ2-1; perhaps TRBD1 as D (6 bases). With 3 bases removed from V and 9 bases from J, the gap between germline ends came to 12 bases. Germline V lookup: CDR1 SGHNT, CDR2 YENEEA. There are 13 residues in the CDR3. CDR3 in amino acids: CASSFDRQGEQFF. As DNA, the CDR3 is TGTGCCAGCAGCTTCGACAGGCAGGGTGAGCAGTTCTTC.

This chain uses TRBV4-1 with TRBJ1-2, with D maybe TRBD1 (6 bases). From germline, CDR1 is MGHRA and CDR2 YSYEKL. Trimming shortened V by 1 base and J by 4 bases, and 10 bases separated the two germline ends. CDR3 length equals 14 residues. The CDR3 bases are TGCGCCAGCAGCCAAGGACCGGGGGCCTATGGCTACACCTTC. It codes for CASSQGPGAYGYTF.

The rearrangement uses TRBV6-2 or TRBV6-3 and TRBJ2-3, with D maybe TRBD1 (6 bases). V lost 2 bases and J 9 bases, leaving 6 bases between the germline ends. From germline, CDR1 is MNHEY and CDR2 SVGEGT. The CDR3 is 11 residues long. The CDR3 DNA reads as TGTGCCAGCAGTTACCAGGGGACGCAGTATTTT. Its protein product is CASSYQGTQYF.

This sequence joins TRBV7-9 and TRBJ1-3; D ambiguous. The germline V gene has CDR1 SEHNR and CDR2 FQNEAQ (reference sequence). This CDR3 is 13 amino acids long. Trimming left V 4 bases short and J 4 bases short, with 8 bases between. The CDR3 is CASSSWIGNTIYF. Written as DNA, the CDR3 is TGTGCCAGCAGCTCATGGATAGGAAACACCATATATTTT.